This entry lists 11 T cell receptor beta chains sequenced from one sample in a study of blood T cell repertoires in COVID-19. TCRdb keeps only in-frame clones here, not all; method: immunoSEQ multiplex PCR. The data show more than 200,000 clones, around 82% seen once. Sequencing was done on a sample of PBMCs or T cells enriched from blood (not recorded which). Receptor source: a woman in her forties with acute COVID-19.

This chain uses TRBV6-5 with TRBJ2-7, with D tentatively TRBD2 (5 bases). The CDR3 length is 15 residues. The V gene lost 0 bases and the J gene lost 3 bases, with 12 bases spanning the gap. Germline assignment: CDR1 MNHEY and CDR2 SVGAGI. For the CDR3, the DNA is TGTGCCAGCAGTTACTCGGGTAACGGGAACTACGAGCAGTACTTC. This gives the protein CASSYSGNGNYEQYF.

The chain couples TRBV9 to TRBJ2-7, with TRBD2 matching over 13 bases. Germline loops: CDR1 SGDLS, CDR2 YYNGEE. This CDR3 comprises 14 residues. The V segment lost 3 bases and the J segment 5 bases; nucleotides outside the gene matches: 2. The DNA of the CDR3 is TGTGCCAGCAGCGCGACTAGCGGGGGGAACGAGCAGTACTTC. Its protein is CASSATSGGNEQYF.

The rearrangement links TRBV27 to TRBJ1-2; D gene unclear. The germline CDR1 and CDR2 sequences are MNHEY and SMNVEV (reference sequence). Trimming took 2 bases from V and 0 from J, leaving 22 bases between them. CDR3 length: 19 amino acids. CDR3 sequence reads: CASSLKPPLQFRPNYGYTF. In nucleotides, the CDR3 is TGTGCCAGCAGTTTAAAACCTCCCCTGCAGTTCCGTCCTAACTATGGCTACACCTTC.

This clone was seen only once. The V and J genes are TRBV7-3 and TRBJ2-5, with 8 bases that match TRBD2. Germline V gene lookup returns CDR1 SGHTA and CDR2 FQGTGA. V lost 1 base to trimming and J lost 1 base; unmatched junction nucleotides: 2. This CDR3 has 15 residues. The CDR3: CASSLRAGGQETQYF. DNA of the CDR3: TGTGCCAGCAGCTTAAGGGCGGGAGGCCAAGAGACCCAGTACTTC.

CDR3 nucleotides: TGTGCCAGCAGCCGGCCCCCAGCGGGGGGGCCTGTCGAGCAGTACTTC. This sequence encodes CASSRPPAGGPVEQYF. V and J are TRBV7-2 and TRBJ2-7; 10 bases align to TRBD2. CDR1 SGHTA and CDR2 FQGNSA come from the germline V gene. Trimming removed 5 bases from V and 6 bases from J; junction bases left unmatched: 13. The CDR3 runs to 16 residues.

The gene calls are TRBV9 and TRBJ1-1; D uncertain. The CDR3 sequence is 11 residues long. Trimming shortened V by 5 bases and J by 6 bases, and 8 bases separated the two germline ends. Germline V gene sequence: CDR1 SGDLS, CDR2 YYNGEE. The DNA for the CDR3 is TGTGCCAGCAGTCCTTTGTCTGAAGCTTTCTTT. Its protein is CASSPLSEAFF.

The CDR3 sequence: CASRPPGEKLFF. DNA of the CDR3: TGTGCCAGCAGACCCCCGGGGGAAAAACTGTTTTTT. The chain employs TRBV28 and TRBJ1-4; unclear D gene. Germline V CDR1 and CDR2: MDHEN, SYDVKM. V was shortened by 6 bases and J by 8 bases, with 10 bases between the two germline ends. The CDR3 is 12 amino acids.

This clone was counted a few times. The chain joins TRBV6-2 or TRBV6-3 to TRBJ2-5, with D maybe TRBD2 (5 bases). V was clipped by 5 bases and J by 0 bases, with 13 bases between them. CDR1 MNHEY and CDR2 SVGEGT come from the germline V gene. This CDR3 contains 15 residues. This CDR3 reads CASSGGLWNQETQYF. The CDR3, as DNA: TGTGCCAGCAGTGGAGGCCTTTGGAACCAAGAGACCCAGTACTTC.

This clone came up once. The chain has TRBV30 and TRBJ2-4; 10 nucleotides match TRBD2. J lost 7 bases, V lost 1 base, and 10 bases had no gene match. The CDR3 spans 16 residues. Germline CDR1 and CDR2: GTSNPN and SVGIG (reference sequence). DNA of the CDR3: TGTGCCTGGAGTGGACACCGAGCGGGGGGGGACAACATTCAGTACTTC. It specifies CAWSGHRAGGDNIQYF.

This chain joins TRBV4-2 and TRBJ2-1; D is uncertain. Trimming stripped 0 bases from V and 3 bases from J, with 9 bases between. The CDR3 totals 15 residues. The germline V gene encodes CDR1 LGHNA and CDR2 YNFKEQ. The CDR3, as DNA: TGTGCCAGCAGCCAAGATATTGACTTCTACAATGAGCAGTTCTTC. Its translation: CASSQDIDFYNEQFF.

The CDR3 reads CASSQGQGVLNEQFF. The CDR3 nucleotides are TGTGCCAGCAGTCAAGGACAGGGGGTCCTCAATGAGCAGTTCTTC. The chain carries TRBV6-2 or TRBV6-3 and TRBJ2-1; 10 positions agree with TRBD1. CDR1 is MNHEY and CDR2 is SVGEGT in the germline V gene. CDR3 length equals 15 residues. The trim removed 5 bases at V and 6 bases at J, leaving 7 bases unmatched.